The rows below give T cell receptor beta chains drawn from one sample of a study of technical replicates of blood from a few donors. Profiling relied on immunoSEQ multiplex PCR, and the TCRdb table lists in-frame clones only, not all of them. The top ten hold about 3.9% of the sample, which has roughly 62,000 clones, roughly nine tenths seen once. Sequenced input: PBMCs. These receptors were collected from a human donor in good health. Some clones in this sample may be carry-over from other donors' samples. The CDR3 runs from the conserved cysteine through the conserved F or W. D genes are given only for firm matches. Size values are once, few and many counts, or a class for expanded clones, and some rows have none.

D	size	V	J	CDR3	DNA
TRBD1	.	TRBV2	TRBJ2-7	CASSEASGTGVYEQYF	TGTGCCAGCAGTGAAGCTTCCGGGACAGGGGTGTACGAGCAGTACTTC
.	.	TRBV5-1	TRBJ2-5	CASSRDGTPNETQYF	TGCGCCAGCAGCCGCGATGGGACTCCTAACGAGACCCAGTACTTC
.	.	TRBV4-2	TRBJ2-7	CASSQDGEGDEQYF	TGTGCCAGCAGCCAAGACGGTGAGGGTGACGAGCAGTACTTC
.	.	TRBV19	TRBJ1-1	CASSIGRGARTEAFF	TGTGCCAGTAGTATTGGTCGGGGGGCCAGGACTGAAGCTTTCTTT
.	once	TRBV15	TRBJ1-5	CATSSLNQPQHF	TGTGCCACCAGCAGTCTTAATCAGCCCCAGCATTTT
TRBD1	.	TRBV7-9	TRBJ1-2	CASSRDRGNYGYTF	TGTGCCAGCAGCAGGGACAGGGGGAACTATGGCTACACCTTC
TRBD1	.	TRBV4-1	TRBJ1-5	CASSTGQGGGNQPQHF	TGCGCCAGCAGCACGGGACAGGGGGGGGGCAATCAGCCCCAGCATTTT
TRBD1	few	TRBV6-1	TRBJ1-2	CASRAGQGGTYGYTF	TGTGCCAGCAGGGCGGGACAGGGGGGGACCTATGGCTACACCTTC
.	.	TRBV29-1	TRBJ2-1	CSVEASYNEQFF	TGCAGCGTTGAGGCCTCCTACAATGAGCAGTTCTTC
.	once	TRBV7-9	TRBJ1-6	CASSFLVPDGSSPLHF	TGTGCCAGCAGCTTTTTGGTCCCCGATGGTAGTTCACCCCTCCACTTT
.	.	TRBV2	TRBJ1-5	CASRASRSAGPQHF	TGTGCCAGCAGAGCCAGCAGGAGTGCGGGGCCCCAGCATTTT
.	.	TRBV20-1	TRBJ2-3	CSARVSERQYF	TGCAGTGCTAGAGTGTCCGAGCGGCAGTATTTT
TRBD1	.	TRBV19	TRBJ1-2	CATKPGQGAPGYTF	TGTGCCACCAAACCCGGACAGGGGGCGCCTGGCTACACCTTC
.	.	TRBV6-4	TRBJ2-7	CASSYTGSPIYEQYF	TGTGCCAGCTCCTACACAGGGTCCCCAATATACGAGCAGTACTTC
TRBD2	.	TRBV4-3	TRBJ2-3	CASSQGSSGRADTQYF	TGCGCCAGCAGCCAAGGTAGTAGCGGGAGAGCAGATACGCAGTATTTT
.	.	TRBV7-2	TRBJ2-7	CASSFNTYEQYF	TGTGCCAGCAGCTTTAACACCTACGAGCAGTACTTC
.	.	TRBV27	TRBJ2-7	CASSGQPDYAYEQYF	TGTGCCAGCAGTGGACAGCCTGACTACGCCTACGAGCAGTACTTC
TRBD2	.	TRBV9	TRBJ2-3	CASSKLAGNTQYF	TGTGCCAGCAGCAAACTAGCGGGGAATACGCAGTATTTT
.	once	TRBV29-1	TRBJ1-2	CSDLQGNYGYTF	TGCAGCGATTTGCAGGGAAACTATGGCTACACCTTC
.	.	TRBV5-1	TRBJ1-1	CASSIPSTANTEAFF	TGCGCCAGCAGCATCCCTTCGACAGCCAACACTGAAGCTTTCTTT
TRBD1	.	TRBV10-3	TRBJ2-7	CAITVKTGGDSYEQYF	TGTGCCATCACCGTGAAGACAGGGGGTGATTCCTACGAGCAGTACTTC
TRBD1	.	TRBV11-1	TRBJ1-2	CASSLDIGTGTNYGYTF	TGTGCCAGCAGCCTCGATATAGGGACAGGAACTAACTATGGCTACACCTTC
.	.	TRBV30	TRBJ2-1	CAWNMADYNEQFF	TGTGCCTGGAATATGGCGGACTACAATGAGCAGTTCTTC
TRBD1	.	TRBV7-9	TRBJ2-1	CASNQTSGQGASREQFF	TGTGCCAGCAACCAAACCTCGGGACAGGGGGCTTCAAGGGAGCAGTTCTTC
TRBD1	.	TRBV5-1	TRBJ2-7	CASSPDRLSYEQYF	TGCGCCAGCAGCCCGGACAGGCTTTCCTACGAGCAGTACTTC